Following are 13 T cell receptor beta chains from one sample sequenced in a study of vaccination and CD4 T cells after COVID-19. Their antigens are not known. The Oncomine TCR Beta short-read assay sequenced DNA from cultured CD4+ T cells. TCRdb itself ran the PCR reads through MiXCR, one entry per CDR3 protein. The sample has roughly 5,300 distinct CDR3 sequences; 48% are singletons. As for treatment: approximately nine-day PBMC culture with coronavirus spike peptide pools or control peptides (ViraFEST assay). Sequencing was carried out using CD4+ T cells from blood, cultured in vitro. The receptors were sampled from a human donor who had recovered from COVID-19.

This chain uses TRBV2 with TRBJ2-2, with no clear D. The germline V gene encodes CDR1 SNHLY and CDR2 FYNNEI. V was trimmed by 8 bases and J by 4 bases, leaving 14 bases between them. This CDR3 has 14 residues. CDR3 protein: CASESQVPTGELFF. The CDR3 DNA reads TGTGCCAGCGAATCCCAGGTTCCCACCGGGGAGCTGTTTTTT.

The rearrangement links TRBV7-8 to TRBJ1-1; D remains ambiguous. The length of the CDR3 is 14 residues. The germline V gene has CDR1 SGHVS and CDR2 FQNEAQ. The germline V and J ends were trimmed by 2 bases and 1 base, with 8 bases remaining between them. DNA of the CDR3: TGTGCCAGCAGCTTATACGCGGAGAACACTGAAGCTTTCTTT. This sequence encodes CASSLYAENTEAFF.

This clonotype was detected only a few times. The V call is TRBV20-1, the J call TRBJ2-2; 9 bases line up with TRBD2. The CDR3 contains 14 residues. V lost 6 bases and J lost 1; bases outside the gene matches: 3. Germline CDR1 DFQATT, CDR2 SNEGSKA (reference sequence). This CDR3 is CSALSGGNTGELFF. CDR3 nucleotides: TGCAGTGCCCTTAGCGGGGGGAACACCGGGGAGCTGTTTTTT.

For this clonotype: Germline and junction disagree at one end, which may indicate a read error. The chain has TRBV10-3 and TRBJ1-1; no firm D call. The CDR3 has 14 residues. Germline CDR1 and CDR2: ENHRY and SYGVKD. The DNA of the CDR3 is TGTGCCATCATTGAGGCCCCAGGCTACACTGAAGCTTTCTTT. This encodes CAIIEAPGYTEAFF.

The table lists this clonotype with a count of one. The rearrangement links TRBV6-1 to TRBJ1-1; 10 nucleotides match TRBD1. J was trimmed by 4 bases and V by 3 bases; bases with no gene match: 5. Germline V gene lookup returns CDR1 MNHNS and CDR2 SASEGT. The CDR3 contains 15 residues. CDR3 loop: CASSEDRGLGTEAFF. The CDR3 DNA sequence: TGTGCCAGCAGTGAGGACAGGGGGTTGGGCACTGAAGCTTTCTTT.

The chain combines TRBV6-1 with TRBJ1-2; 7 positions match TRBD1. In germline, CDR1 is MNHNS, CDR2 SASEGT. The CDR3 has 13 residues. The junction had 6 bases not matched to a gene; V was cut back by 8 bases and J by 3 bases. In DNA form, the CDR3 reads TGTGCCAGCGGAGGGGGCGCGCACTATGGCTACACCTTC. It encodes CASGGGAHYGYTF.

The chain links TRBV6-4 to TRBJ2-1; TRBD2 might be the D (6 bases). The V end lost 4 bases, the J end lost 9 bases, and 16 bases lay between the germline ends. The CDR3 has 14 residues. The germline V gene has CDR1 MRHNA and CDR2 SNTAGT. DNA for the CDR3: TGTGCCAGCAGTGCTTCGGCCCACGGGGGTGAGCAGTTCTTC. This gives the protein CASSASAHGGEQFF.

The chain is built from TRBV6-1 and TRBJ2-3; D uncertain. The CDR3 contains 15 residues. V was clipped by 6 bases and J by 1 base, with 14 bases between them. CDR1 MNHNS and CDR2 SASEGT come from the germline V gene. In DNA form, the CDR3 reads TGTGCCAGCAGGGGGATCCAGCTAGGCACAGATACGCAGTATTTT. Translating gives CASRGIQLGTDTQYF.

CDR3 loop: CASSVRDSLFNQPQHF. CDR3 coding DNA: TGTGCCAGCAGTGTAAGGGACAGCCTCTTCAATCAGCCCCAGCATTTT. This chain links TRBV6-1 with TRBJ1-5; the match to TRBD1 covers 7 bases. Germline CDR1 is MNHNS and CDR2 is SASEGT. V shed 4 bases, J shed 3 bases, and the junction held 9 bases outside the gene matches. The CDR3 extends over 16 amino acids.

In its sample, this clonotype was seen a few times. This chain joins TRBV11-3 and TRBJ2-7, with 11 bases aligning to TRBD1. The J segment lost 4 bases and the V segment lost 0 bases, leaving 5 bases of the junction unmatched. This CDR3 has 16 amino acids. Germline assignment: CDR1 SGHNT and CDR2 YENEEA. DNA for the CDR3: TGTGCCAGCAGCTTAGACCGGGACAGGGGGTTATACGAGCAGTACTTC. Its protein is CASSLDRDRGLYEQYF.

The V and J genes are TRBV28 and TRBJ2-7; 7 nucleotides match TRBD2. This CDR3 comprises 15 residues. V lost 8 bases, J lost 3 bases, and 13 bases stayed unmatched. CDR1 is MDHEN and CDR2 is SYDVKM in the germline V gene. The CDR3 loop is CASGPSGAGDYEQYF. CDR3 DNA sequence: TGTGCCAGCGGACCTAGCGGAGCAGGAGACTACGAGCAGTACTTC.

CDR3 in DNA: TGTGCCAGTACTCCTGGGATCTTGAGCAATCAGCCCCAGCATTTT. Amino acid sequence: CASTPGILSNQPQHF. This rearrangement joins TRBV19 to TRBJ1-5; D is undetermined. The V and J ends lost 7 bases and 1 base respectively, with 14 bases between them. Germline CDR1 reads LNHDA; CDR2 reads SQIVND (reference sequence). The CDR3 has 15 amino acids.

Here the CDR3 reads CASSSAATSGNTIYF. Written as DNA, the CDR3 is TGTGCCAGCAGCTCGGCGGCTACTTCTGGAAACACCATATATTTT. The rearrangement joins TRBV7-2 to TRBJ1-3; D uncertain. This CDR3 has 15 amino acids. V lost 4 bases, J lost 1 base, and 11 bases lay in between. Per germline, CDR1 SGHTA and CDR2 FQGNSA. Full variable domain (missing parts from reference TRBV7-2 and TRBJ1-3): GAGVSQSPSNKVTEKGKDVELRCDPISGHTALYWYRQSLGQGLEFLIYFQGNSAPDKSGLPSDRFSAERTGGSVSTLTIQRTQQEDSAVYLCASSSAATSGNTIYFGEGSWLTVV.